One and the same sample provided the 5 T cell receptor beta chains below, sequenced in a study of patients and donors after allogeneic stem cell transplantation. TCRdb called the RT-PCR reads again in MiXCR, with one record for every CDR3 protein. The table lists approximately 99,000 distinct CDR3 sequences, 35% of them singletons. Sequencing was performed on blood, either unsorted or a sorted T cell fraction (not recorded which). These receptors all come from a human donor who was either an allogeneic HSCT recipient or a stem cell or donor lymphocyte infusion donor (not recorded which). It is not recorded whose cells these are; they may come from a transplant donor.

This clonotype has just a few counts. This sequence joins TRBV27 and TRBJ2-1, with D possibly being TRBD2 (5 bases). The CDR3 loop spans 15 amino acids. CDR1 and CDR2 (germline): MNHEY, SMNVEV (reference sequence). Between the trimmed V and J ends, which lost 5 bases and 5 bases, there was a span of 16 bases. DNA for the CDR3: TGTGCCAGCAGTCCCTCCGGGATTCATAACAATGAGCAGTTCTTC. It encodes CASSPSGIHNNEQFF.

J is TRBJ1-6 and V is TRBV27, with D possibly matching TRBD1 (5 bases). This CDR3 comprises 13 residues. In germline, CDR1 is MNHEY, CDR2 SMNVEV (reference sequence). V shed 11 bases and J shed 10 bases, with 18 bases lying between them. The CDR3 DNA is TGTGCCCCCCAGGGCGGGGCCGCATCACCCCTCCACTTT. Its protein product is CAPQGGAASPLHF.

The genes are TRBV10-3 and TRBJ1-1; 7 nucleotides agree with TRBD1. J gave up 7 bases and V 0 bases, and 11 bases lay outside the gene matches. Germline CDR1 ENHRY, CDR2 SYGVKD. This CDR3 is built from 16 residues. This chain's CDR3 is CAISESEGAAVGEAFF. In DNA form, the CDR3 reads TGTGCCATCAGTGAGTCAGAGGGGGCCGCGGTGGGTGAAGCTTTCTTT.

This clonotype showed up just a few times. The chain is built from TRBV4-3 and TRBJ1-1, with D possibly being TRBD1 (5 bases). There are 17 residues in the CDR3. The germline V and J ends were trimmed by 4 bases and 8 bases, with 26 bases remaining between them. Looked up from germline, CDR1 is LGHNA and CDR2 is YSLEER. The DNA for the CDR3 is TGCGCCAGCAGCCCCACTCGGCTCCCGGGACTCCCGATAGAAGCTTTCTTT. Its translation: CASSPTRLPGLPIEAFF.

This clonotype appeared a few times. The rearrangement uses TRBV4-3 and TRBJ1-2, with a weak D call TRBD1 (6 bases). Germline CDR1 LGHNA, CDR2 YSLEER. There are 15 residues in the CDR3. Deletions cut 4 bases from V and 0 bases from J, with 12 bases between. The CDR3 is CASSPGGGSNYGYTF. CDR3 sequence (DNA): TGCGCCAGCAGCCCCGGGGGGGGCTCTAACTATGGCTACACCTTC.